The 24 T cell receptor beta chains presented below share a single source sample, sequenced in a study of cytomegalovirus exposure and HLA in healthy donors. TCRdb's copy holds only in-frame clones and misses some; the assay was immunoSEQ multiplex PCR. Found here are 150,000 to 200,000 clones, more than 75% of them singletons; the top ten hold around 1.6%. Sequenced material: PBMCs. The receptors were gathered from a woman aged 18-30 years in good health and CMV-seronegative.

The rearrangement uses TRBV5-6 and TRBJ1-2; D is unclear. Trimming cost V 0 bases and J 2 bases, with 5 bases left between them. There are 13 residues in the CDR3. Germline CDR1 and CDR2: SGHDT and YYEEEE. The CDR3 DNA follows: TGTGCCAGCAGCTTGGTCGGGAACTATGGCTACACCTTC. This codes for CASSLVGNYGYTF.

This clone occurred a few times. The chain links TRBV7-2 to TRBJ2-7; D is perhaps TRBD1 (5 bases). The V gene lost 1 base and the J gene lost 2 bases, with 12 bases spanning the gap. Looked up from germline, CDR1 is SGHTA and CDR2 is FQGNSA. The length of the CDR3 is 15 residues. The CDR3 spells CASSLVGADTYEQYF. Written as DNA, the CDR3 is TGTGCCAGCAGCTTAGTAGGGGCAGACACCTACGAGCAGTACTTC.

The rearrangement joins TRBV11-1 to TRBJ2-1, with TRBD2 matching over 11 bases. The ends lost 3 bases at V and 12 bases at J; junction bases unmatched: 16. CDR3 size: 17 residues. CDR1 SGHAT and CDR2 FQDESV come from the germline V gene (reference sequence). This CDR3 is CASSFAAGTSGLATQFF. CDR3 DNA: TGTGCCAGCAGCTTTGCCGCCGGGACTAGCGGCCTGGCGACGCAGTTCTTC.

The chain carries TRBV4-1 and TRBJ2-2; TRBD1 aligns across 8 bases. This CDR3 region has 16 residues. Germline values: CDR1 MGHRA, CDR2 YSYEKL. V gave up 4 bases and J gave up 4 bases; unmatched junction bases: 8. The CDR3 protein is CASSPFGQGTTGELFF. DNA of the CDR3: TGCGCCAGCAGCCCCTTCGGACAGGGTACCACCGGGGAGCTGTTTTTT.

J is TRBJ1-2 and V is TRBV19; D perhaps matches TRBD1 (5 bases). CDR3 length: 13 amino acids. Looked up from germline, CDR1 is LNHDA and CDR2 is SQIVND (reference sequence). V lost 6 bases and J lost 4, with 12 bases in between. The CDR3 DNA sequence: TGTGCCAGTAGCGAGACGGACACCTATGGCTACACCTTC. Translated: CASSETDTYGYTF.

As for this clone: A junction end diverges from the germline sequence, so it may reflect a read error. The rearrangement links TRBV7-2 to TRBJ2-5; possible D gene TRBD2, 6 bases. This CDR3 comprises 11 residues. Germline lookup yields CDR1 SGHTA and CDR2 FQGNSA. CDR3 region: CASSLGAGYHF. The CDR3 nucleotides are TGTGCCAGCAGCTTAGGGGCGGGATACCACTTC. The whole variable domain, filled in from reference TRBV7-2 and TRBJ2-5, reads GAGVSQSPSNKVTEKGKDVELRCDPISGHTALYWYRQSLGQGLEFLIYFQGNSAPDKSGLPSDRFSAERTGGSVSTLTIQRTQQEDSAVYLCASSLGAGYHFGPGTRLLVL.

The J gene is TRBJ2-3, the V gene TRBV19; 12 bases are shared with TRBD2. Germline loops: CDR1 LNHDA, CDR2 SQIVND (reference sequence). The length of the CDR3 is 16 residues. With V trimmed by 7 bases and J by 7 bases, 12 bases remained unmatched. CDR3 region: CASNPTSGGPLYTQYF. The CDR3 DNA is TGTGCCAGTAACCCGACTAGCGGGGGACCGTTATATACGCAGTATTTT.

The chain combines TRBV5-1 with TRBJ2-2, with D unclear. V was clipped by 3 bases and J by 6 bases, with 9 bases between them. Germline V gene data show CDR1 as SGHRS and CDR2 as YFSETQ. This CDR3 comprises 13 residues. The CDR3 DNA follows: TGCGCCAGCAGCTCAACGTTAGCCGGGGAGCTGTTTTTT. As protein: CASSSTLAGELFF.

The rearrangement links TRBV5-1 to TRBJ2-5; a weak D match, TRBD1 (5 bases). From germline, CDR1 is SGHRS and CDR2 YFSETQ. V lost 0 bases and J 1 base, leaving 13 bases between the germline ends. The CDR3 has 16 residues. CDR3 sequence: CASSLVPTGVQETQYF. CDR3 sequence (DNA): TGCGCCAGCAGCTTGGTTCCCACAGGAGTCCAAGAGACCCAGTACTTC.

This clone was detected once. The rearrangement links TRBV18 to TRBJ2-1; D may be TRBD2 (6 bases). V was shortened by 5 bases and J by 6 bases, with 17 bases between the two germline ends. Per the germline V gene, CDR1 is KGHSH and CDR2 is LQKENI. CDR3 length: 15 amino acids. The DNA for the CDR3 is TGTGCCAGCTCAACACTCCGGGAGAGCTCCAATGAGCAGTTCTTC. This codes for CASSTLRESSNEQFF.

The V call is TRBV13, the J call TRBJ2-5, with 11 bases lining up with TRBD2. J lost 6 bases, V lost 5 bases, and 5 bases had no gene match. This CDR3 region has 14 residues. Germline assignment: CDR1 PRHDT and CDR2 FYEKMQ (reference sequence). The CDR3 DNA reads TGTGCCAGCAGCGGGGTAGCGGGGGGGAAGACCCAGTACTTC. It translates to CASSGVAGGKTQYF.

The J gene is TRBJ2-2, the V gene TRBV5-6, with D maybe TRBD2 (5 bases). V dropped 1 base and J dropped 3 bases, with 10 bases sitting between them. This CDR3 is 15 amino acids long. Germline V gives CDR1 SGHDT, CDR2 YYEEEE. In DNA, the CDR3 is TGTGCCAGCAGCTTGTCGGGGTTGGACACCGGGGAGCTGTTTTTT. Translation: CASSLSGLDTGELFF.

This clone has only one observation. The V call is TRBV12-5, the J call TRBJ1-3; possibly TRBD1 for D (6 bases). This CDR3 region has 16 residues. Trimming shortened V by 1 base and J by 0 bases, and 10 bases separated the two germline ends. Per germline, CDR1 LGHNT and CDR2 FRNRAP. The CDR3: CASGLGSDSSGNTIYF. DNA for the CDR3: TGTGCTAGTGGTTTGGGTTCGGACAGCTCTGGAAACACCATATATTTT.

The chain recombines TRBV19 with TRBJ1-2, with D perhaps matching TRBD1 (6 bases). There are 15 residues in the CDR3. Germline CDR1 reads LNHDA; CDR2 reads SQIVND (reference sequence). V shed 0 bases and J shed 2 bases, with 10 bases lying between them. The CDR3 sequence is CASSIELQGNYGYTF. The CDR3 nucleotides are TGTGCCAGTAGTATAGAACTACAGGGAAACTATGGCTACACCTTC.

This chain joins TRBV7-9 and TRBJ2-3; 7 positions agree with TRBD2. Losses at the gene ends were 4 bases for V and 0 bases for J; bases not matched to a gene: 4. In germline, CDR1 is SEHNR, CDR2 FQNEAQ (reference sequence). The CDR3 is made up of 15 amino acids. The DNA of the CDR3 is TGTGCCAGCAGCTCATATAGCGGGAGCACAGATACGCAGTATTTT. Its protein is CASSSYSGSTDTQYF.

The chain couples TRBV5-4 to TRBJ2-7, with D possibly matching TRBD2 (5 bases). CDR1 SGHNT and CDR2 YYREEE come from the germline V gene (reference sequence). The CDR3 runs to 15 residues. Trimming pared 5 bases from V and 0 bases from J, leaving 15 bases between. The CDR3 spells CASRSPGSLSYEQYF. DNA of the CDR3: TGTGCCAGCAGGTCTCCGGGATCCCTCTCCTACGAGCAGTACTTC. Using reference TRBV5-4 and TRBJ2-7 for the parts outside the CDR3, the full variable domain is ETGVTQSPTHLIKTRGQQVTLRCSSQSGHNTVSWYQQALGQGPQFIFQYYREEENGRGNFPPRFSGLQFPNYSSELNVNALELDDSALYLCASRSPGSLSYEQYFGPGTRLTVT.

The chain combines TRBV28 with TRBJ2-7; 12 bases line up with TRBD1. The CDR3 consists of 16 residues. V shed 7 bases and J 5 bases; nucleotides not matched to a gene: 12. The germline gives CDR1 MDHEN, CDR2 SYDVKM. CDR3: CASTQYGTGGEDEQYF. For the CDR3, the DNA is TGTGCCAGCACACAATACGGGACAGGGGGCGAAGACGAGCAGTACTTC.

V is TRBV7-2 and J is TRBJ2-3; TRBD2 is a possible D gene (5 bases). The V end lost 7 bases, the J end lost 3 bases, and 14 bases lay between the germline ends. The V gene's germline CDR1 is SGHTA and CDR2 FQGNSA. The CDR3 loop spans 14 amino acids. CDR3 region: CASKRIVVTDTQYF. DNA for the CDR3: TGTGCCAGCAAGCGGATCGTGGTTACAGATACGCAGTATTTT. The full variable domain, with the rest looked up from reference TRBV7-2 and TRBJ2-3, is GAGVSQSPSNKVTEKGKDVELRCDPISGHTALYWYRQSLGQGLEFLIYFQGNSAPDKSGLPSDRFSAERTGGSVSTLTIQRTQQEDSAVYLCASKRIVVTDTQYFGPGTRLTVL.

V and J are TRBV21-1 and TRBJ2-3; the table calls TRBD2, which could not be checked here. TRBV21-1 is deemed a pseudogene. The CDR3 covers 14 residues. CDR3 sequence reads: CASSKSLVAGEGYF. In nucleotides, the CDR3 is TGTGCCAGCAGCAAATCCCTAGTAGCTGGGGAGGGGTATTTT.

V and J are TRBV7-9 and TRBJ2-2; D call uncertain. The CDR3 has 17 residues. The V gene lost 4 bases and the J gene lost 3 bases, with 18 bases spanning the gap. Germline V CDR1 and CDR2: SEHNR, FQNEAQ (reference sequence). This chain's CDR3 is CASSSLFTSAYTGELFF. The CDR3 DNA is TGTGCCAGCAGCTCACTTTTTACGTCTGCATACACCGGGGAGCTGTTTTTT.

The chain carries TRBV5-1 and TRBJ1-4; 7 bases line up with TRBD1. CDR3 size: 15 residues. CDR1 is SGHRS and CDR2 is YFSETQ in the germline V gene. After removal of 5 bases from V and 8 bases from J, the junction contained 12 bases not matched to a gene. This CDR3 is CASRHRDSRTEKLFF. The CDR3 DNA follows: TGCGCCAGCAGACACCGGGACAGCCGTACCGAAAAACTGTTTTTT. Together with reference TRBV5-1 and TRBJ1-4, the CDR3 gives the full variable domain: KAGVTQTPRYLIKTRGQQVTLSCSPISGHRSVSWYQQTPGQGLQFLFEYFSETQRNKGNFPGRFSGRQFSNSRSEMNVSTLELGDSALYLCASRHRDSRTEKLFFGSGTQLSVL.

V usage is TRBV7-9 and J usage is TRBJ1-5; D is perhaps TRBD1 (6 bases). The V end lost 4 bases, the J end lost 9 bases, and 16 bases lay between the germline ends. Looked up from germline, CDR1 is SEHNR and CDR2 is FQNEAQ (reference sequence). This CDR3 has 14 amino acids. The CDR3 nucleotides read TGTGCCAGCAGCTCTAGGACAGCCGAGGGGCCCCAGCATTTT. Translation gives CASSSRTAEGPQHF. The whole variable domain, filled in from reference TRBV7-9 and TRBJ1-5, reads DTGVSQNPRHKITKRGQNVTFRCDPISEHNRLYWYRQTLGQGPEFLTYFQNEAQLEKSRLLSDRFSAERPKGSFSTLEIQRTEQGDSAMYLCASSSRTAEGPQHFGDGTRLSIL.

The V and J genes are TRBV27 and TRBJ2-5; D is unresolved. The CDR3 is 15 amino acids. Germline CDR1 MNHEY, CDR2 SMNVEV (reference sequence). V was clipped by 5 bases and J by 2 bases, with 15 bases between them. In DNA, the CDR3 is TGTGCCAGCAGTCCTAGTGGTCTGCCACAAGAGACCCAGTACTTC. Translated: CASSPSGLPQETQYF.

This chain's CDR3 is CSVALTYEQYF. The CDR3 DNA is TGCAGCGTTGCCCTTACCTACGAGCAGTACTTC. The V gene is TRBV29-1, the J gene TRBJ2-7; D is uncertain. Germline V CDR1 and CDR2: SQVTM, ANQGSEA. The V and J ends lost 4 bases and 2 bases respectively, with 6 bases between them. The CDR3 runs 11 residues.